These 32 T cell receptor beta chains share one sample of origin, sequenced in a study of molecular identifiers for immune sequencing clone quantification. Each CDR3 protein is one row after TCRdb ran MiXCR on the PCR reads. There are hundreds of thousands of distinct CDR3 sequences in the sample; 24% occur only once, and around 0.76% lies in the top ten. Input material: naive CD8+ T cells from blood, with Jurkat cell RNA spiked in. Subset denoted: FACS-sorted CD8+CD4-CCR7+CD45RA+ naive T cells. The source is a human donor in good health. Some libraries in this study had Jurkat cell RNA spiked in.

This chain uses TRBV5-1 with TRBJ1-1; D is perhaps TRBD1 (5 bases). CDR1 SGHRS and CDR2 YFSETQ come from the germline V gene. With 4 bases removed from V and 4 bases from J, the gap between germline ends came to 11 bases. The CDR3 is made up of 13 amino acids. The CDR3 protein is CASSPLGGTEAFF. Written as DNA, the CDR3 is TGCGCCAGCAGCCCATTGGGGGGCACTGAAGCTTTCTTT.

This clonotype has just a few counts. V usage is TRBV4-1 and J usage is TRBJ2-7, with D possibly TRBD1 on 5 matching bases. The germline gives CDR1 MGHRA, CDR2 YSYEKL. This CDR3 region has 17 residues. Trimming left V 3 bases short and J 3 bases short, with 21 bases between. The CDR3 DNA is TGCGCCAGCAGCCATTCCTTTTTCGCTCAGGGCCACTACGAGCAGTACTTC. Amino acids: CASSHSFFAQGHYEQYF.

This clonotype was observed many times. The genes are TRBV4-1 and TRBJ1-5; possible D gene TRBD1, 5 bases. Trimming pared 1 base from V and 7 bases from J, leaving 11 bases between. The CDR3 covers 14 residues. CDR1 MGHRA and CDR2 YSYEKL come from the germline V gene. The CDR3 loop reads CASSQAPGPQPQHF. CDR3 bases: TGCGCCAGCAGCCAAGCTCCAGGGCCGCAGCCCCAGCATTTT.

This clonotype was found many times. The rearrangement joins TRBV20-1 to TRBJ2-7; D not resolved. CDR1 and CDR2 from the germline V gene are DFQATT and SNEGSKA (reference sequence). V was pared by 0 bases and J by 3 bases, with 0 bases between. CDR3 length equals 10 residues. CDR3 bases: TGCAGTGCTAGAGACTACGAGCAGTACTTC. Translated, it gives CSARDYEQYF.

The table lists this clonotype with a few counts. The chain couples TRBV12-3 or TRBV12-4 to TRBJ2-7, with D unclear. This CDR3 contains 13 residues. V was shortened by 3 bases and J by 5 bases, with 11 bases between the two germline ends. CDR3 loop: CASSFSFGDEQYF. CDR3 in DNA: TGTGCCAGCAGTTTTTCATTTGGTGACGAGCAGTACTTC.

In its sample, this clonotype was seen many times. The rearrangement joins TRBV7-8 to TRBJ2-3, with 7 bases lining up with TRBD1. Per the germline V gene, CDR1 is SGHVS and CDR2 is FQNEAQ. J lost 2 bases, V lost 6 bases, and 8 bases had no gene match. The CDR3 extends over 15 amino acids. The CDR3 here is CASRPRQGSTDTQYF. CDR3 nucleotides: TGTGCCAGCAGACCGAGACAGGGTTCCACAGATACGCAGTATTTT.

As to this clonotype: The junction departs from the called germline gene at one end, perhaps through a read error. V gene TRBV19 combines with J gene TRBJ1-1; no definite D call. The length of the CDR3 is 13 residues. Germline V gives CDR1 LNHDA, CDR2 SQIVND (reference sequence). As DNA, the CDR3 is TGTACCAGTAGTATTTCTTGGAACACTGAAGCTTTCTTT. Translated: CTSSISWNTEAFF. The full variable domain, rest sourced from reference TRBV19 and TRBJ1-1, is DGGITQSPKYLFRKEGQNVTLSCEQNLNHDAMYWYRQDPGQGLRLIYYSQIVNDFQKGDIAEGYSVSREKKESFPLTVTSAQKNPTAFYLCTSSISWNTEAFFGQGTRLTVV.

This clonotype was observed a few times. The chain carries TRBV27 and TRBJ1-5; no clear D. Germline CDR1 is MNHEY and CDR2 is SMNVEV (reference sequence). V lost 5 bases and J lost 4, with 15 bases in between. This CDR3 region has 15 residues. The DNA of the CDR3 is TGTGCCAGCAGTCCCACTGAGGGATGGAATCAGCCCCAGCATTTT. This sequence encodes CASSPTEGWNQPQHF.

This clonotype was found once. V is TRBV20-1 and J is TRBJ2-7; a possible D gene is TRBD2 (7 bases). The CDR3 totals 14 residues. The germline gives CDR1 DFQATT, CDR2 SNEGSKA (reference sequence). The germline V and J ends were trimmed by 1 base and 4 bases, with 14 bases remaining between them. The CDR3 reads CSARGAGAAYEQYF. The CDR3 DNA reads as TGCAGTGCTAGAGGTGCGGGGGCGGCGTACGAGCAGTACTTC.

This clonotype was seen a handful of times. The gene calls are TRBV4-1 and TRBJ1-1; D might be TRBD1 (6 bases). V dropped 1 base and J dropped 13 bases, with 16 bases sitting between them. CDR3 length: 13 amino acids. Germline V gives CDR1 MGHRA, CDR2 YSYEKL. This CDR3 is CASSQVWTEEVFF. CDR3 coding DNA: TGCGCCAGCAGCCAAGTGTGGACAGAGGAGGTTTTCTTT.

The CDR3 here is CASSSFSAGRTNTEAFF. In DNA form, the CDR3 reads TGTGCCAGCAGTTCTTTCTCGGCCGGACGGACCAACACTGAAGCTTTCTTT. V is TRBV6-2 or TRBV6-3 and J is TRBJ1-1; D gene unclear. CDR3 size: 17 residues. CDR1 is MNHEY, CDR2 SVGEGT, per germline. V was clipped by 4 bases and J by 2 bases, with 20 bases between them.

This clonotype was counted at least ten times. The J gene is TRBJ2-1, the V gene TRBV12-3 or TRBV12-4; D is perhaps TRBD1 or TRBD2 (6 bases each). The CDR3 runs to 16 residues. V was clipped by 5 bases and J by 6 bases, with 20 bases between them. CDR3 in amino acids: CASSPRTVFGGNEQFF. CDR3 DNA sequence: TGTGCCAGCAGTCCACGGACAGTATTCGGGGGCAATGAGCAGTTCTTC.

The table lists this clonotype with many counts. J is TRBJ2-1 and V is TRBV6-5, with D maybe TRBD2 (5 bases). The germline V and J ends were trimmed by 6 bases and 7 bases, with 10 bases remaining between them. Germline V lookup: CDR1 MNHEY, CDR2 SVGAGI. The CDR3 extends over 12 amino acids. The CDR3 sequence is CASRNGKNEQFF. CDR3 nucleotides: TGTGCCAGCAGAAACGGGAAGAATGAGCAGTTCTTC.

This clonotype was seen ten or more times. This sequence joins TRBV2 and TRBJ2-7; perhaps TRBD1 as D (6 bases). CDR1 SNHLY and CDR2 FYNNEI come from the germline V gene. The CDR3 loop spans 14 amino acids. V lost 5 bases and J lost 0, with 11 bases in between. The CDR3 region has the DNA TGTGCCAGCAGTCGAGGACAGTTCTCCTACGAGCAGTACTTC. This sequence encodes CASSRGQFSYEQYF.

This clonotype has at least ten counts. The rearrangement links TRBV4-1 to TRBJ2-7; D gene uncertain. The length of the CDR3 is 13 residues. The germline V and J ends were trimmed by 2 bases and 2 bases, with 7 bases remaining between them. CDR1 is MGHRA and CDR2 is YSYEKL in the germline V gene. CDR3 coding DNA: TGCGCCAGCAGCCAAACCGCGGCCTACGAGCAGTACTTC. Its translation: CASSQTAAYEQYF.

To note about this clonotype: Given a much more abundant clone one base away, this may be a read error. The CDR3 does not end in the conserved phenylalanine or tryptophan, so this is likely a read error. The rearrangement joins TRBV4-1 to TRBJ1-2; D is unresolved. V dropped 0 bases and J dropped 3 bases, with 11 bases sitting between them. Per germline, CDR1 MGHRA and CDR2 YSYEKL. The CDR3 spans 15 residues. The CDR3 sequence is CASSQDLPADYGYTY. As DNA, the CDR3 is TGCGCCAGCAGCCAAGATCTCCCGGCGGACTATGGCTACACCTAC.

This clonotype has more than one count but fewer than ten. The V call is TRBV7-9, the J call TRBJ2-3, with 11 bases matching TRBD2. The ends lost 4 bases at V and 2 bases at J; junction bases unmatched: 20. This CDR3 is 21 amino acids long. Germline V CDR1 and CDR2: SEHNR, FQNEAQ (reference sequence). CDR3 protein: CASSSTTPGTSGDTPTDTQYF. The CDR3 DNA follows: TGTGCCAGCAGCTCAACCACCCCCGGGACTAGCGGAGATACTCCCACAGATACGCAGTATTTT.

The CDR3, as DNA: TGTGCCAGCAGCGCCGGGACATCTATCTACGAGCAGTACTTC. Protein: CASSAGTSIYEQYF. The chain carries TRBV5-4 and TRBJ2-7; D is possibly TRBD1 (6 bases). Germline V gene sequence: CDR1 SGHNT, CDR2 YYREEE (reference sequence). V lost 4 bases to trimming and J lost 3 bases, with 14 bases between them. This CDR3 region has 14 residues.

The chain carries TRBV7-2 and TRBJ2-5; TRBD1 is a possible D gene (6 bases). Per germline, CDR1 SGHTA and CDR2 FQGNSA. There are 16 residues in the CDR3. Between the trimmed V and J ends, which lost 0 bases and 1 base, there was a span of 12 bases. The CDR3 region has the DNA TGTGCCAGCAGCTTAGCGGTGACAGGTATCCAAGAGACCCAGTACTTC. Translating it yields CASSLAVTGIQETQYF. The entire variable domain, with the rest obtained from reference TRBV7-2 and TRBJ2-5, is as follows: GAGVSQSPSNKVTEKGKDVELRCDPISGHTALYWYRQSLGQGLEFLIYFQGNSAPDKSGLPSDRFSAERTGGSVSTLTIQRTQQEDSAVYLCASSLAVTGIQETQYFGPGTRLLVL.

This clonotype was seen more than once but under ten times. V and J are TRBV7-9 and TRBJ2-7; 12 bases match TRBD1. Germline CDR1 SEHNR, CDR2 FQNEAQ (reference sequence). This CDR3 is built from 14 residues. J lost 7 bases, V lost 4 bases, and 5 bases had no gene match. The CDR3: CASSWGQGAGEQYF. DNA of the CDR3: TGTGCCAGCAGCTGGGGACAGGGGGCGGGTGAGCAGTACTTC.

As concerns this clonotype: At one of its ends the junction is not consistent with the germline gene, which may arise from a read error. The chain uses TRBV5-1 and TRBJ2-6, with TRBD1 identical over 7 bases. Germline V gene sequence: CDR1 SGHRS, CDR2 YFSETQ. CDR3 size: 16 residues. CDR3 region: CASSLEGASGANVLPF. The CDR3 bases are TGCGCCAGCAGCTTGGAGGGGGCCTCTGGGGCCAACGTCCTGCCTTTC.

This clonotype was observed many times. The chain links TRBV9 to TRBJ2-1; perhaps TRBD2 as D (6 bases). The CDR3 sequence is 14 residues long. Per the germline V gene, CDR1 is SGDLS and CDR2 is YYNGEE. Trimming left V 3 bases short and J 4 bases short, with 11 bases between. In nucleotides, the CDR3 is TGTGCCAGCAGCGCCGGGACTCAGTACAATGAGCAGTTCTTC. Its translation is CASSAGTQYNEQFF. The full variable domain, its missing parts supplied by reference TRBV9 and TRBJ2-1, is DSGVTQTPKHLITATGQRVTLRCSPRSGDLSVYWYQQSLDQGLQFLIQYYNGEERAKGNILERFSAQQFPDLHSELNLSSLELGDSALYFCASSAGTQYNEQFFGPGTRLTVL.

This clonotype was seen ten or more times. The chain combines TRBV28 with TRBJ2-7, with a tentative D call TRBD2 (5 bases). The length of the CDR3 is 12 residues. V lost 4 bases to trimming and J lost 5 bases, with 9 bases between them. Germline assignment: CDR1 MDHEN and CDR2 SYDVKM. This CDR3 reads CASSSPGNEQYF. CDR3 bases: TGTGCCAGCAGTTCTCCGGGGAACGAGCAGTACTTC.

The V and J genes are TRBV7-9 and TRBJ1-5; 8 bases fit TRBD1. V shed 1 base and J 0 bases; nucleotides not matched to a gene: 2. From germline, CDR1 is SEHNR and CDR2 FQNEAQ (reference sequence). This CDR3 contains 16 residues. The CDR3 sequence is CASSLGGTGSNQPQHF. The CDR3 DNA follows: TGTGCCAGCAGCTTAGGCGGGACAGGTAGCAATCAGCCCCAGCATTTT.

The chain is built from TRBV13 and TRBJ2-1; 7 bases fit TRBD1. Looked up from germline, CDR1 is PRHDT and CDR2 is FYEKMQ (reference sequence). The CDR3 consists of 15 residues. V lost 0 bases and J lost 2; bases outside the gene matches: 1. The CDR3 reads CASSLGTGTYNEQFF. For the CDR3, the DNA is TGTGCCAGCAGCTTAGGGACAGGGACCTACAATGAGCAGTTCTTC.

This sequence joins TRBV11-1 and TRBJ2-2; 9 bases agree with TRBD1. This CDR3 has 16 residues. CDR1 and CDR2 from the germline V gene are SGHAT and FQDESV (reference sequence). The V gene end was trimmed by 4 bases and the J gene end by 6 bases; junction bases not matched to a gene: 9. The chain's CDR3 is CASSWTLRTGAGELFF. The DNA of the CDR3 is TGTGCCAGCAGCTGGACTCTCCGGACAGGGGCCGGGGAGCTGTTTTTT.

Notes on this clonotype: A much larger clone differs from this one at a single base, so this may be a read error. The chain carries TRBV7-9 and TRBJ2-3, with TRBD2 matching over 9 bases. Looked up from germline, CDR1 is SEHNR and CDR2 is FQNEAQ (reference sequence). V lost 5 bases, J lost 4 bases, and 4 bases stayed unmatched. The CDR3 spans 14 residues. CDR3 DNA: TGTGCCAGCAGCCCAAGCGGGAGGCCAGATACGCAGTATTTT. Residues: CASSPSGRPDTQYF. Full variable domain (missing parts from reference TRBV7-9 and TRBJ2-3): DTGVSQNPRHKITKRGQNVTFRCDPISEHNRLYWYRQTLGQGPEFLTYFQNEAQLEKSRLLSDRFSAERPKGSFSTLEIQRTEQGDSAMYLCASSPSGRPDTQYFGPGTRLTVL.

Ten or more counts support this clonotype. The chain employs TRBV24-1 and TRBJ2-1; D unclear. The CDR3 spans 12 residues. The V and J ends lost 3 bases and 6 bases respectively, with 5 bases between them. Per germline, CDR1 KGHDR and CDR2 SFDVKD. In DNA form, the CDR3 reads TGTGCCACCAGTGATCTGGGCAATGAGCAGTTCTTC. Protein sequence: CATSDLGNEQFF.

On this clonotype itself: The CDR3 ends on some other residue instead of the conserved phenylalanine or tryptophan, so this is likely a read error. The CDR3 nucleotides read TGTGCCAGCAGCTTAGCAGGTCAGGGTTTAGGAGATACGCAGTATCTT. The encoded protein is CASSLAGQGLGDTQYL. The chain couples TRBV7-9 to TRBJ2-3; D is perhaps TRBD1 (5 bases). The CDR3 loop spans 16 amino acids. V lost 0 bases to trimming and J lost 5 bases, with 15 bases between them. Germline V lookup: CDR1 SEHNR, CDR2 FQNEAQ (reference sequence).

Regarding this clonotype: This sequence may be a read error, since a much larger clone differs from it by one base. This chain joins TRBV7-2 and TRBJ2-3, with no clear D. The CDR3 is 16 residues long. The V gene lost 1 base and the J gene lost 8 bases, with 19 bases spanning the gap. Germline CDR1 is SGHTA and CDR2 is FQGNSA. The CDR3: CASSLGPRADMGTQYF. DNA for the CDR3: TGTGCCAGCAGCTTAGGTCCTAGAGCCGATATGGGTACGCAGTATTTT.

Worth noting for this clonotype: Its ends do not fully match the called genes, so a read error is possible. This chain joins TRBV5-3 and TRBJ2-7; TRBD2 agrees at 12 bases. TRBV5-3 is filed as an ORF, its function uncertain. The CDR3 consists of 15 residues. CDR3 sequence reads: CASSSLAGGVNAQYF. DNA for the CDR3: TGTGCCAGCAGCTCACTAGCGGGGGGCGTCAACGCGCAGTACTTC.

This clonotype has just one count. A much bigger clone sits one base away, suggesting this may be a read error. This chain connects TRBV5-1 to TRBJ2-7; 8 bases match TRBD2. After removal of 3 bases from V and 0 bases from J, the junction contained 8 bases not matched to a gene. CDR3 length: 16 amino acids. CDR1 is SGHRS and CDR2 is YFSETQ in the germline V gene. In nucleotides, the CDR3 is TGCGCCAGCAGCTCCCCGGGAGGGGGAAGCTCCTACGAGCAGTACTTC. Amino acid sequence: CASSSPGGGSSYEQYF.